The next 3 T cell receptor beta chains were all read from a single sample in a study of early T cells in non-severe SARS-CoV-2 infection. TCRdb independently ran MiXCR on the 5' RACE reads; one entry per CDR3 protein. The sample includes about 22,000 distinct CDR3 sequences, around 4.6% seen only once; the top ten take 15% to 20%. Sequenced input: whole blood. These receptors came from an adult who was a healthcare worker with PCR-confirmed SARS-CoV-2 infection or an uninfected control (not recorded which).

In this sample, this clonotype turned up many times. The chain uses TRBV28 and TRBJ1-2; D may be TRBD1 (5 bases). Germline V lookup: CDR1 MDHEN, CDR2 SYDVKM. There are 12 residues in the CDR3. V was trimmed by 6 bases and J by 7 bases, leaving 12 bases between them. The CDR3 bases are TGTGCCAGCAGCCCCGGACAATTTGGCTACACCTTC. Translation: CASSPGQFGYTF.

Many counts were recorded for this clonotype. The chain joins TRBV2 to TRBJ1-4; 9 bases align to TRBD1. The CDR3 consists of 14 residues. With 0 bases clipped from V and 10 bases from J, the junction kept 3 bases outside the gene matches. Germline V gene sequence: CDR1 SNHLY, CDR2 FYNNEI. The CDR3 DNA is TGTGCCAGCAGTGAAGCGACAGGGGGGTTAAAACTGTTTTTT. This translates into CASSEATGGLKLFF.

At least ten counts were recorded for this clonotype. The rearrangement joins TRBV10-3 to TRBJ2-7; D gene unclear. V lost 8 bases and J lost 2, with 7 bases in between. Germline-derived CDR1 and CDR2 are ENHRY and SYGVKD. This CDR3 has 11 amino acids. The CDR3 DNA is TGTGCCATCGGGCAGACCTACGAGCAGTACTTC. It translates to CAIGQTYEQYF.